A single sample gave rise to the 10 T cell receptor delta chains below, sequenced in a study of gamma-delta chains in newborns, infants, children. TCRdb made new clone calls on the reads using CATT. The table shows almost 4,000 delta-chain clones, with about 45% occurring only once. This specimen consisted of blood, obtained at week 6. The receptor set was obtained from a child who was a newborn, infant or young child, either healthy, febrile or measles-vaccinated (not recorded which).

As concerns this clone: A much larger clone lies a single base off, so this may be a read error. The sample has other DNA sequences that encode this CDR3 too. The chain is built from TRAV29/DV5 and TRDJ3; TRDD3 aligns across 8 bases. The CDR3 has 19 residues. The V gene's germline CDR1 is NSMFDY and CDR2 ISSIKDK. Trimming at V came to 4 bases and at J to 1 base, leaving 13 bases not matched to a gene. DNA of the CDR3: TGTGCAGCAGTCCGCTACTGGGGGTCGAGTTCCTGGGACACCCGACAGATGTTTTTC. This gives the protein CAAVRYWGSSSWDTRQMFF.

By its share, this clone is medium-sized. The same CDR3 also results from other DNA sequences found in this sample. This chain joins TRDV2 and TRDJ3, with 12 bases aligning to TRDD3. There are 21 residues in the CDR3. The germline CDR1 and CDR2 sequences are GEAIGNYY and EKD. V dropped 2 bases and J dropped 0; count of bases not matched to a gene: 10. The CDR3 loop is CACDIVLGDTPSSWDTRQMFF. The CDR3, as DNA: TGTGCCTGTGACATTGTACTGGGGGATACTCCCAGCTCCTGGGACACCCGACAGATGTTTTTC.

This clone came up a few times. The genes are TRDV3 and TRDJ1, with D unclear. Germline values: CDR1 TVYSNPD, CDR2 GDNSRS (reference sequence). Trimming left V 4 bases short and J 9 bases short, with 21 bases between. The CDR3 is made up of 13 amino acids. CDR3 region: CASSSHKTGELIF. CDR3 sequence (DNA): TGTGCCTCTAGTTCCCACAAGACCGGAGAACTCATCTTT.

Details on this clone: This sequence is one base from a far larger clone and is likely a read error. The chain links TRDV1 to TRDJ1, with 9 positions matching TRDD3. The CDR3 spans 22 residues. CDR1 TSWWSYY and CDR2 QGS come from the germline V gene. Trimming at V came to 0 bases and at J to 0 bases, leaving 20 bases not matched to a gene. CDR3 residues: CALGELPTSSWGIVAYTDKLIF. The CDR3 coding sequence is TGTGCTCTTGGGGAACTACCTACATCGTCCTGGGGGATCGTAGCGTACACCGATAAACTCATCTTT.

This clone is termed medium-sized. This could be a read error, since a much larger clone is one nucleotide away. This sequence joins TRDV2 and TRDJ1, with 8 bases identical to TRDD3. Germline values: CDR1 GEAIGNYY, CDR2 EKD. J was trimmed by 0 bases and V by 5 bases; bases with no gene match: 4. CDR3 length equals 14 residues. The CDR3 region is CACGILGDTDKLIF. For the CDR3, the DNA is TGTGCCTGTGGCATACTGGGGGACACCGATAAACTCATCTTT.

This clone has just a few counts. The chain joins TRDV2 to TRDJ1; 7 bases are shared with TRDD3. Germline V CDR1 and CDR2: GEAIGNYY, EKD. V was clipped by 3 bases and J by 10 bases; unmatched bases: 25. The CDR3 length is 18 residues. CDR3 bases: TGTGCCTGTGACTGCGTAAAATTCCTCTGTTCGGGGGATGGTATACTCATCTTT. The encoded protein is CACDCVKFLCSGDGILIF.

On this clone itself: An end of the junction differs from the germline gene, which may be a read error. The same CDR3 also results from other DNA sequences found in this sample. The chain has TRDV2 and TRDJ3; 12 bases line up with TRDD3. Looked up from germline, CDR1 is GEAIGNYY and CDR2 is EKD. The CDR3 is 20 amino acids. This CDR3 is CACDANWGIPSSWDTRQMFF. For the CDR3, the DNA is TGTGCCTGTGACGCCAACTGGGGGATACCCAGCTCCTGGGACACCAGACAGATGTTTTTC.

Comment on this clone: This sequence may be a read error, since a much larger clone differs from it by one base. Other DNA sequences in the sample encode the same CDR3. The rearrangement uses TRDV2 and TRDJ3; the match to TRDD3 covers 9 bases. This CDR3 has 20 amino acids. Germline CDR1 GEAIGNYY, CDR2 EKD. With V trimmed by 0 bases and J by 1 base, 9 bases remained unmatched. In DNA, the CDR3 is TGTGCCTGTGACACCGGGGGACTGGGGGACCGTTCCTGGGACACCCGACAGATGTTTTTC. It yields the protein CACDTGGLGDRSWDTRQMFF.

This clone was found a few times. This chain connects TRDV3 to TRDJ1, with a weak D call TRDD3 (7 bases). Germline V lookup: CDR1 TVYSNPD, CDR2 GDNSRS (reference sequence). The CDR3 spans 14 residues. Trimming removed 4 bases from V and 10 bases from J, with 25 bases in between. The CDR3 sequence is CASPSPTSGDALIF. In nucleotides, the CDR3 is TGTGCCTCCCCATCTCCTACGTCGGGGGATGCACTCATCTTT.

Turning to this clone: The identical CDR3 is also encoded by other nucleotide sequences in the sample. V gene TRDV1 combines with J gene TRDJ1; no reliable D call. V gave up 0 bases and J gave up 1 base, with 15 bases separating them. Germline V gene lookup returns CDR1 TSWWSYY and CDR2 QGS. The CDR3 length is 17 residues. DNA for the CDR3: TGTGCTCTTGGGGAACTTGAGGGGCATCCAATCACCGATAAACTCATCTTT. It specifies CALGELEGHPITDKLIF.